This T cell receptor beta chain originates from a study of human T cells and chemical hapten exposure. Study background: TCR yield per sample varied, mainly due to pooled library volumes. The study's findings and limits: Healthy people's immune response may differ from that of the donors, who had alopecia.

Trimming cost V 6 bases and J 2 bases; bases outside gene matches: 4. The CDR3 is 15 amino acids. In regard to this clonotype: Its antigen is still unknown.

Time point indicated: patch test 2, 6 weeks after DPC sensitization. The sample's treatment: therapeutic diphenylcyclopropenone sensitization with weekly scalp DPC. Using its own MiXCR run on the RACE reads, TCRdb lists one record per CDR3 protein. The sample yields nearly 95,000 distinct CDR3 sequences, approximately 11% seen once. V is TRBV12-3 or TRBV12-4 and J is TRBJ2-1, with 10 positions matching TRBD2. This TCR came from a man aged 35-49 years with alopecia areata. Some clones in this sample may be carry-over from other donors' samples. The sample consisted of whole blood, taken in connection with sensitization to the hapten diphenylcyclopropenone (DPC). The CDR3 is CASRASGSAYNEQFF. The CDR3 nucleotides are TGTGCCAGCAGAGCTAGCGGGAGTGCCTACAATGAGCAGTTCTTC.